One sample yielded the 16 T cell receptor beta chains listed below, sequenced in a study of CD8 T cells in ankylosing spondylitis. TCRdb re-derived calls from the 5' RACE reads in MiXCR, one entry per CDR3 protein. The sample carries around 120,000 distinct CDR3 sequences, nearly 25% recorded once. Sequenced input: synovial fluid, either unsorted or a sorted T cell fraction (not recorded which). The receptors originated from a male donor with ankylosing spondylitis.

The chain is built from TRBV5-1 and TRBJ2-1; possible D gene TRBD2, 6 bases. In germline, CDR1 is SGHRS, CDR2 YFSETQ. The CDR3 is 15 amino acids. The V and J ends lost 4 bases and 6 bases respectively, with 17 bases between them. CDR3 region: CASSIGQGGGNEQFF. The CDR3, as DNA: TGCGCCAGCAGCATCGGGCAGGGAGGAGGCAATGAGCAGTTCTTC.

The table lists this clonotype with many counts. The V call is TRBV12-3 or TRBV12-4, the J call TRBJ1-2; a possible D gene is TRBD1 (5 bases). This CDR3 is 17 amino acids long. V was trimmed by 5 bases and J by 6 bases, leaving 25 bases between them. The CDR3 region is CASSVRAGTMGSDGYTF. As DNA, the CDR3 is TGTGCCAGCAGTGTAAGAGCCGGGACTATGGGAAGCGATGGCTACACCTTC.

This clonotype was counted a few times. This chain joins TRBV7-9 and TRBJ2-1; possibly TRBD2 for D (5 bases). From germline, CDR1 is SEHNR and CDR2 FQNEAQ (reference sequence). V was clipped by 0 bases and J by 5 bases, with 14 bases between them. CDR3 length: 16 amino acids. The CDR3 nucleotides are TGTGCCAGCAGCTTAGCGAGCGGACCACCTAACAATGAGCAGTTCTTC. It encodes CASSLASGPPNNEQFF.

The DNA of the CDR3 is TGTGCCACCTGGGACGTAATGTACAATGAGCAGTTCTTC. It encodes CATWDVMYNEQFF. The chain carries TRBV10-3 and TRBJ2-1; either TRBD1 or TRBD2 may fit D (5 bases each). The CDR3 has 13 amino acids. The V end was cut by 10 bases, the J end by 4 bases, with 14 bases between. Germline V gene lookup returns CDR1 ENHRY and CDR2 SYGVKD.

The chain links TRBV10-3 to TRBJ1-3, with D unresolved. The CDR3 has 16 residues. CDR1 is ENHRY, CDR2 SYGVKD, per germline. Trimming took 4 bases from V and 0 from J, leaving 13 bases between them. The CDR3 here is CAISGDLLGSGNTIYF. The CDR3, as DNA: TGTGCCATCAGTGGGGATCTCCTAGGCTCTGGAAACACCATATATTTT.

This clonotype has at least ten counts. The chain employs TRBV5-1 and TRBJ2-1; D might be TRBD1 (5 bases). With 1 base removed from V and 5 bases from J, the gap between germline ends came to 10 bases. Germline lookup yields CDR1 SGHRS and CDR2 YFSETQ. This CDR3 spans 14 amino acids. The CDR3 loop is CASSLSDRNNEQFF. CDR3 sequence (DNA): TGCGCCAGCAGCTTGAGCGACAGAAACAATGAGCAGTTCTTC. Based on the CDR3 plus reference TRBV5-1 and TRBJ2-1, the full variable domain is KAGVTQTPRYLIKTRGQQVTLSCSPISGHRSVSWYQQTPGQGLQFLFEYFSETQRNKGNFPGRFSGRQFSNSRSEMNVSTLELGDSALYLCASSLSDRNNEQFFGPGTRLTVL.

This chain links TRBV6-1 with TRBJ2-3, with 8 bases identical to TRBD2. The CDR3 totals 14 residues. CDR1 is MNHNS, CDR2 SASEGT, per germline. The trim removed 6 bases at V and 2 bases at J, leaving 4 bases unmatched. The CDR3 is CASRERGTTDTQYF. In DNA, the CDR3 is TGTGCCAGCAGGGAGCGGGGGACCACAGATACGCAGTATTTT.

The table lists this clonotype with many counts. The gene calls are TRBV2 and TRBJ2-3; TRBD1 matches 10 bases. Per germline, CDR1 SNHLY and CDR2 FYNNEI. The CDR3 is made up of 15 amino acids. J was trimmed by 3 bases and V by 5 bases; bases with no gene match: 5. The CDR3: CASSLGQGGTDTQYF. DNA for the CDR3: TGTGCCAGCAGTCTTGGACAGGGGGGAACAGATACGCAGTATTTT.

The J gene is TRBJ2-2, the V gene TRBV19; 7 positions match TRBD1. From germline, CDR1 is LNHDA and CDR2 SQIVND (reference sequence). This CDR3 has 16 amino acids. V shed 3 bases and J 4 bases; nucleotides not matched to a gene: 8. The CDR3, as DNA: TGTGCCAGTAGTATTAGTAGGGACAGACCCACCGGGGAGCTGTTTTTT. Encoded protein: CASSISRDRPTGELFF.

The V gene is TRBV27, the J gene TRBJ2-1; TRBD2 matches 8 bases. This CDR3 region has 15 residues. Trimming took 1 base from V and 6 from J; bases not matched to a gene: 5. Germline assignment: CDR1 MNHEY and CDR2 SMNVEV (reference sequence). The CDR3 sequence is CASSLYAGGSNEQFF. The CDR3 DNA reads as TGTGCCAGCAGTTTATACGCGGGAGGTTCCAATGAGCAGTTCTTC.

This clonotype has at least ten counts. The chain combines TRBV29-1 with TRBJ2-1; D is uncertain. Trimming stripped 4 bases from V and 4 bases from J, with 2 bases between. The CDR3 runs to 10 residues. CDR1 is SQVTM, CDR2 ANQGSEA, per germline. CDR3 amino acids: CSVVYNEQFF. Here the CDR3 DNA reads TGCAGCGTTGTATACAATGAGCAGTTCTTC.

This clonotype has a count of ten or more. This chain links TRBV24-1 with TRBJ2-3; tentative D call: TRBD1 (6 bases). The V end lost 3 bases, the J end lost 2 bases, and 20 bases lay between the germline ends. Germline V gene sequence: CDR1 KGHDR, CDR2 SFDVKD. This CDR3 region has 18 residues. DNA of the CDR3: TGTGCCACCAGTGATCCGGGACACCCTCAGGGTCTCACAGATACGCAGTATTTT. Protein: CATSDPGHPQGLTDTQYF.

This clonotype has a handful of counts. This chain connects TRBV2 to TRBJ2-5, with D possibly TRBD1 on 5 matching bases. CDR1 SNHLY and CDR2 FYNNEI come from the germline V gene. CDR3 length: 15 amino acids. The germline V and J ends were trimmed by 7 bases and 2 bases, with 17 bases remaining between them. This CDR3 reads CASTFFRQFQETQYF. The DNA for the CDR3 is TGTGCCAGCACCTTTTTTCGACAGTTTCAAGAGACCCAGTACTTC.

This clonotype was counted once. This chain joins TRBV7-7 and TRBJ2-5, with D perhaps matching TRBD1 (6 bases). V was clipped by 5 bases and J by 3 bases, with 13 bases between them. The CDR3 is made up of 14 amino acids. The germline CDR1 and CDR2 sequences are SSHAT and FNYEAQ (reference sequence). CDR3 residues: CASSRGNREETQYF. DNA for the CDR3: TGTGCCAGCAGCCGGGGAAACAGGGAAGAGACCCAGTACTTC.

This clonotype appeared many times. This chain links TRBV7-9 with TRBJ1-4; D is perhaps TRBD1 (6 bases). The CDR3 covers 13 residues. V was trimmed by 5 bases and J by 8 bases, leaving 12 bases between them. From germline, CDR1 is SEHNR and CDR2 FQNEAQ (reference sequence). CDR3 region: CASSPRTEEKLFF. The DNA of the CDR3 is TGTGCCAGCAGCCCACGGACAGAAGAAAAACTGTTTTTT.

The chain combines TRBV24-1 with TRBJ1-1; D remains unclear. CDR1 is KGHDR and CDR2 is SFDVKD in the germline V gene. CDR3 length equals 15 residues. V lost 3 bases and J lost 4, with 14 bases in between. The CDR3 region has the DNA TGTGCCACCAGTGATGGGCCCTCCCCCCCCACTGAAGCTTTCTTT. This encodes CATSDGPSPPTEAFF.